This T cell receptor beta chain was identified during a study of CXCR3-negative and CXCR3-positive naive CD8 T cells. Germline V gene data show CDR1 as SGHTA and CDR2 as FQGNSA. The CDR3 loop spans 16 amino acids. TRB cDNA libraries were made by UMI-labeled 5' RACE. TCRdb re-called the 5' RACE reads and shows each CDR3 protein once, DNA omitted. The sample totals around 160,000 distinct CDR3 sequences; its top ten clones hold about 0.27%. Naive CD8+ T cells had a CD45RO-CCR7+CD27+CD95- phenotype. Worth noting for this clonotype: Its antigen is unknown.

Findings and limits, study-wide: Sequencing showed both naive subsets with comparably high diversity, and memory CD8+ cells much lower. The study found CXCR3 expression partially decreased after cryopreservation and ran most assays on fresh PBMCs. Naive cells positive for CXCR3 carried more hydrophobic TRB CDR3s than CXCR3-negative ones. For naive cells, CXCR3-negative and CXCR3-positive subsets had similar TRBV-TRBJ usage; for memory cells, usage differed.

This TCR derives from a human donor in good health. Some clones in this sample may be carry-over from other donors' samples. This chain joins TRBV7-2 and TRBJ2-5; the TCRdb D gene call, TRBD2, has no DNA to confirm it. Sequencing was carried out using naive CXCR3+ CD8+ T cells from blood. Subset in this sample: CD45RO-CCR7+CD27+CD95- naive CD8+ T cells expressing CXCR3 (TNR3+). CDR3 sequence reads: CASSALTGDLQETQYF.